What follows is one T cell receptor beta chain and its context. The data derive from a study of Ad26.COV2.S vaccination and SARS-CoV-2 variants. Treatment reported: over 15 received Ad26.COV2.S at low or high dose, single or two shots; 5 received placebo; per-sample allocation not given. The study sampled participants on day 63 after the first vaccine or placebo injection. Some clones are missing from TCRdb's copy, which holds only in-frame ones; the method was immunoSEQ multiplex PCR. The profile shows 320,000 or so clones, almost 90% of them singletons. The trim removed 4 bases at V and 4 bases at J, leaving 6 bases unmatched. This CDR3 region has 14 residues. Germline-derived CDR1 and CDR2 are SGHRS and YFSETQ.

Sequencing was performed on peripheral blood, taken in a trial of Ad26.COV2.S vaccine versus placebo. The chain uses TRBV5-1 and TRBJ2-5, with 8 bases aligning to TRBD2. The TCR was taken from a person between 18 and 60 years old who received the Ad26.COV2.S COVID-19 vaccine or a placebo. CDR3 sequence: CASSPGGSGETQYF. CDR3 bases: TGCGCCAGCAGCCCGGGGGGGAGCGGAGAGACCCAGTACTTC.